Listed here are 9 T cell receptor beta chains from one sample, sequenced in a study of PD-L1 blockade in urothelial cancer (dated by TCRdb to 2016 to 2017). Library preparation was by the immunoSEQ multiplex PCR assay. TCRdb mirrors the immuneACCESS table, restricted to in-frame sequences. Some clones are absent from its copies; in checked studies, under half trace to an unresolved V gene, and the reason for the others is unknown. For this sample the table gives some 60,000 clones, of which roughly 84% were detected only once. The ten largest account for under 3% of the sample. The input for sequencing was PBMCs, taken around atezolizumab (anti-PD-L1) treatment. These TCRs come from a man over 45 with urothelial cancer.

V is TRBV18 and J is TRBJ2-3; tentative D call: TRBD1 (6 bases). CDR1 is KGHSH, CDR2 LQKENI, per germline. The CDR3 is 16 residues long. The ends were cut back, 1 base at V and 2 bases at J, with 13 bases in the middle. The CDR3 loop reads CASSPQAGAATDTQYF. For the CDR3, the DNA is TGTGCCAGCTCACCACAGGCAGGGGCCGCCACAGATACGCAGTATTTT. Drawing the rest from reference TRBV18 and TRBJ2-3, the complete variable domain is NAGVMQNPRHLVRRRGQEARLRCSPMKGHSHVYWYRQLPEEGLKFMVYLQKENIIDESGMPKERFSAEFPKEGPSILRIQQVVRGDSAAYFCASSPQAGAATDTQYFGPGTRLTVL.

V is TRBV5-8 and J is TRBJ1-6, with D unclear. Between the trimmed V and J ends, which lost 0 bases and 14 bases, there was a span of 12 bases. CDR1 and CDR2 from the germline V gene are SGHTS and YDEGEE. This CDR3 region has 13 residues. The CDR3 reads CASSLGHEGTLHF. The CDR3 DNA reads as TGTGCCAGCAGCTTGGGACACGAGGGCACCCTCCACTTT.

This clone was observed a single time. The genes are TRBV5-6 and TRBJ2-5, with a possible D match to TRBD2 (6 bases). Trimming cost V 5 bases and J 0 bases, with 11 bases left between them. Germline loops: CDR1 SGHDT, CDR2 YYEEEE. This CDR3 is built from 14 residues. The chain's CDR3 is CASRYRTNQETQYF. CDR3 bases: TGTGCCAGCAGGTATAGGACTAACCAAGAGACCCAGTACTTC.

The chain combines TRBV27 with TRBJ2-1; 7 bases agree with TRBD2. This CDR3 region has 14 residues. From germline, CDR1 is MNHEY and CDR2 SMNVEV (reference sequence). With V trimmed by 4 bases and J by 2 bases, 2 bases remained unmatched. The CDR3 is CASSSGGPYNEQFF. The CDR3 DNA reads TGTGCCAGCAGTTCGGGAGGCCCCTACAATGAGCAGTTCTTC.

The gene calls are TRBV11-3 and TRBJ2-2, with 7 bases that match TRBD1. V lost 5 bases to trimming and J lost 6 bases; unmatched junction nucleotides: 6. The CDR3 runs to 14 residues. The germline V gene encodes CDR1 SGHNT and CDR2 YENEEA. For the CDR3, the DNA is TGTGCCAGCAGCCCGGACAGGTTCGCCGGGGAGCTGTTTTTT. This sequence encodes CASSPDRFAGELFF.

Comment on this clone: The sample has other DNA sequences that encode this CDR3 too. The chain is built from TRBV11-3 and TRBJ2-1; the match to TRBD2 covers 9 bases. The CDR3 has 15 residues. V lost 5 bases and J lost 1; bases outside the gene matches: 3. Germline V gene sequence: CDR1 SGHNT, CDR2 YENEEA. CDR3 loop: CASSSSGRSYNEQFF. The CDR3 DNA is TGTGCCAGCAGCAGTAGCGGGAGATCCTACAATGAGCAGTTCTTC.

The chain uses TRBV9 and TRBJ2-2, with TRBD2 as a possible D gene (6 bases). V lost 4 bases to trimming and J lost 4 bases, with 17 bases between them. CDR1 and CDR2 (germline): SGDLS, YYNGEE. The CDR3 length is 16 residues. The CDR3 DNA follows: TGTGCCAGCAGCCCCCTAGGTAGCGGTATCACCGGGGAGCTGTTTTTT. Residues: CASSPLGSGITGELFF. The complete variable domain, with remaining parts taken from reference TRBV9 and TRBJ2-2, reads DSGVTQTPKHLITATGQRVTLRCSPRSGDLSVYWYQQSLDQGLQFLIQYYNGEERAKGNILERFSAQQFPDLHSELNLSSLELGDSALYFCASSPLGSGITGELFFGEGSRLTVL.

The rearrangement uses TRBV4-1 and TRBJ1-3; D might be TRBD1 (6 bases). CDR3 length: 15 amino acids. V was cut by 3 bases and J by 0 bases, with 9 bases left in between. Germline CDR1 and CDR2: MGHRA and YSYEKL. The CDR3 here is CASSQDSRSGNTIYF. For the CDR3, the DNA is TGCGCCAGCAGCCAGGACAGCCGCTCTGGAAACACCATATATTTT.

V and J are TRBV4-1 and TRBJ2-3; possible D gene TRBD1, 5 bases. The CDR3 length is 13 residues. Germline assignment: CDR1 MGHRA and CDR2 YSYEKL. V lost 2 bases to trimming and J lost 6 bases, with 9 bases between them. CDR3 protein: CASSQQGTDTQYF. CDR3 sequence (DNA): TGCGCCAGCAGCCAACAGGGAACCGATACGCAGTATTTT.